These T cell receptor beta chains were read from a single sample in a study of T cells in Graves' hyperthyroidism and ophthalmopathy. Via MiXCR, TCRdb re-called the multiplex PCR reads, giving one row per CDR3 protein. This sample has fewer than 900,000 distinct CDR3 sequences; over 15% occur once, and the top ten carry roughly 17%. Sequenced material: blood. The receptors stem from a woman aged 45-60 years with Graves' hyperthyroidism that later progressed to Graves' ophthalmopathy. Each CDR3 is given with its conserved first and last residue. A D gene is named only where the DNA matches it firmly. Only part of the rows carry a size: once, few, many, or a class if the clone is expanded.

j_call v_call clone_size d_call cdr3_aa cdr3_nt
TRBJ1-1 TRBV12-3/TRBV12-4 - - CASSPVPYGMNTEAFF TGTGCCAGCAGCCCCGTTCCATACGGCATGAACACTGAAGCTTTCTTT
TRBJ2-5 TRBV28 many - CASSDEETQYF TGTGCCAGCAGTGATGAAGAGACCCAGTACTTC
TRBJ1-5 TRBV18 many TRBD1 CASSPPGQGGNQPQHF TGTGCCAGCTCACCACCGGGACAGGGAGGCAATCAGCCCCAGCATTTT
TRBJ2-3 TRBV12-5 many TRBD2 CASGTGLAASTDTQYF TGTGCTAGTGGTACCGGACTAGCGGCTAGCACAGATACGCAGTATTTT
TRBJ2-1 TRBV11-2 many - CASSPLREQFF TGTGCCAGCAGCCCCCTGAGGGAGCAGTTCTTC
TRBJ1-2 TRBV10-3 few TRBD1 CAISRDRGSSGYTF TGTGCCATCAGCCGGGACAGGGGTTCCAGTGGCTACACCTTC
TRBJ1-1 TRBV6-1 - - CASSSDSEAFF TGTGCCAGCAGTTCTGACAGTGAAGCTTTCTTT
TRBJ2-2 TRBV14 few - CASSQNWGEGTGELFF TGTGCCAGCAGCCAAAACTGGGGGGAAGGCACCGGGGAGCTGTTTTTT
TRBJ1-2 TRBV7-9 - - CASSSPDNNYGYTF TGTGCCAGCAGCTCCCCGGACAATAACTATGGCTACACCTTC
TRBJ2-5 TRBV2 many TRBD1 CASSEVTGGLETQYF TGTGCCAGCAGTGAAGTCACAGGGGGACTAGAGACCCAGTACTTC
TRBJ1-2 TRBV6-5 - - CASSYSPGRADGYTF TGTGCCAGCAGTTACTCCCCGGGCAGGGCGGATGGCTACACCTTC
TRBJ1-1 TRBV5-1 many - CASSLGDWEREAFF TGCGCCAGCAGCTTGGGGGACTGGGAGAGGGAAGCTTTCTTT
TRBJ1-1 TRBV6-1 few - CASSTKSLRSHTEAFF TGTGCCAGCAGTACTAAATCCCTTAGGTCCCACACTGAAGCTTTCTTT
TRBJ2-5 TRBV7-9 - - CASSLLAAQETQYF TGTGCCAGCAGCTTATTGGCAGCCCAAGAGACCCAGTACTTC
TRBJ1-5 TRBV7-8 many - CASSHNGRAQPQHF TGTGCCAGCAGCCATAACGGGAGGGCTCAGCCCCAGCATTTT
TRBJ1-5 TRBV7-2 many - CASSPRTGYSNQPQHF TGTGCCAGCAGCCCCCGGACGGGTTATAGCAATCAGCCCCAGCATTTT
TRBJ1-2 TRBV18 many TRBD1 CASSPGTGVYGYTF TGTGCCAGCAGTCCCGGGACAGGGGTCTACGGCTACACCTTC
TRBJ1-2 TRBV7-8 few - CASSLRQVPNYGYTF TGTGCCAGCAGCTTAAGACAGGTCCCTAACTATGGCTACACCTTC
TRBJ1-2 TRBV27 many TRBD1 CASSHTGGLNYGYTF TGTGCCAGCAGTCACACAGGGGGCCTTAACTATGGCTACACCTTC
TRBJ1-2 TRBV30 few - CAWNAGTYTF TGTGCCTGGAATGCAGGGACCTACACCTTC
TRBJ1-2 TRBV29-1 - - CSVEQPGWNYGYTF TGCAGCGTTGAACAGCCAGGGTGGAACTATGGCTACACCTTC
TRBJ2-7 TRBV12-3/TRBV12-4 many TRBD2 CASSGRLAVSSYEQYF TGTGCCAGCAGTGGTAGACTAGCGGTGAGCTCCTACGAGCAGTACTTC
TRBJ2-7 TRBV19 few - CASSTVGVSNEQYF TGTGCCAGTAGTACCGTTGGGGTCTCCAACGAGCAGTACTTC
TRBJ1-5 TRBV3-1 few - CASSQSSVSYQPQHF TGTGCCAGCAGCCAATCGTCAGTATCTTATCAGCCCCAGCATTTT
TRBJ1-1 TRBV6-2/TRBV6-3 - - CASSYAGEAFF TGTGCCAGCAGTTACGCCGGTGAAGCTTTCTTT
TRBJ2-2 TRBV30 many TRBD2 CAWSWEGTGELFF TGTGCCTGGAGCTGGGAGGGCACCGGGGAGCTGTTTTTT
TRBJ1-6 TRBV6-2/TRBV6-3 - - CASSYGYDNIENYNSPLHF TGTGCCAGCAGTTACGGATATGATAACATTGAAAACTATAATTCACCCCTCCACTTT
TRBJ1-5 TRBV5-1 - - CASSLNGGDQPQHF TGCGCCAGCAGCTTGAATGGGGGGGATCAGCCCCAGCATTTT
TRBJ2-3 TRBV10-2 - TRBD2 CASSDGAGGLNTQYF TGCGCCAGCAGTGACGGGGCGGGGGGATTGAATACGCAGTATTTT
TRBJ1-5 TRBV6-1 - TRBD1 CASRYRGQNQPQHF TGTGCCAGCAGATACAGGGGGCAGAATCAGCCCCAGCATTTT
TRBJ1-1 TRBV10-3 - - CAISPGDGTEAFF TGTGCCATCAGTCCCGGGGATGGTACTGAAGCTTTCTTT
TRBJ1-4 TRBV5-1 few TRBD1 CASSFGQGVTNEKLFF TGCGCCAGCAGCTTCGGACAGGGGGTAACTAATGAAAAACTGTTTTTT
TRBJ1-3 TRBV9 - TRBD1 CASTLTGTAGNTIYF TGTGCCAGCACCTTGACCGGGACAGCCGGAAACACCATATATTTT
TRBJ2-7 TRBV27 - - CASSLTQTYEQYF TGTGCCAGCAGTTTGACACAAACCTACGAGCAGTACTTC
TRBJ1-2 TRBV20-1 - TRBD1 CIPGQGSPEYGYTF TGCATCCCGGGACAGGGGTCCCCTGAATATGGCTACACCTTC
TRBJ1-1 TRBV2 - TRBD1 CASNRGGGEQTEAFF TGTGCCAGCAACAGGGGGGGGGGGGAACAAACAGAAGCTTTCTTT
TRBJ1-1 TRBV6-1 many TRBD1 CASSFGQGASLEAFF TGTGCCAGCAGTTTTGGACAGGGGGCTTCCCTCGAAGCTTTCTTT
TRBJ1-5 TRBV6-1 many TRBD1 CASSSGQGSNQPQHF TGTGCCAGCAGTTCGGGACAGGGGAGCAATCAGCCCCAGCATTTT
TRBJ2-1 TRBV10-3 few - CAISERSGSNEQFF TGTGCCATCAGTGAAAGATCGGGCAGCAATGAGCAGTTCTTC
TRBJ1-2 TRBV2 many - CASSEGQDSGYTF TGTGCCAGCAGTGAGGGGCAGGACAGTGGCTACACCTTC
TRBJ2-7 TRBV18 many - CASSPPAVTYEQYF TGTGCCAGCTCACCACCTGCAGTGACCTACGAGCAGTACTTC
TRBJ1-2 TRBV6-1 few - CASSAEQGWNYGYTF TGTGCCAGCAGTGCAGAACAGGGTTGGAACTATGGCTACACCTTC
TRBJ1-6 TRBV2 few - CASTEVVSPLHF TGTGCCAGCACCGAAGTGGTTTCACCCCTCCACTTT
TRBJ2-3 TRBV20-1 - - CSASVAGWTDTQYF TGCAGTGCTAGCGTCGCGGGTTGGACAGATACGCAGTATTTT
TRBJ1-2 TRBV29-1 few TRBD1 CSVGDRVNGYTF TGCAGCGTTGGGGACAGGGTGAATGGCTACACCTTC
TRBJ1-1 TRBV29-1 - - CSVGQGLNTGAFF TGCAGCGTTGGGCAGGGATTGAACACTGGAGCTTTCTTT
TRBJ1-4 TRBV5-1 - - CASSFTDSKNEKLFF TGCGCCAGCAGCTTTACGGACAGCAAAAATGAAAAACTGTTTTTT